The T cell receptor (beta chain) under discussion was sequenced for a study of blood T cell repertoires in COVID-19. This clone has only a few counts. Trimming removed 5 bases from V and 13 bases from J; junction bases left unmatched: 6. Germline CDR1 is MNHEY and CDR2 is SVGEGT. This CDR3 spans 11 amino acids. Profiling relied on immunoSEQ multiplex PCR, and the TCRdb table lists in-frame clones only, not all of them. The sample has about 100,000 clones; roughly nine tenths are singletons. This sequence originates from a human donor with active COVID-19. The donor label of this sample is uncertain. The chain is built from TRBV6-2 or TRBV6-3 and TRBJ2-7; 9 bases map to TRBD1. The sequenced sample consisted of peripheral blood. The chain's CDR3 is CASSQGTGYYF. The CDR3 coding sequence is TGTGCCAGCAGTCAAGGGACAGGGTACTACTTC.